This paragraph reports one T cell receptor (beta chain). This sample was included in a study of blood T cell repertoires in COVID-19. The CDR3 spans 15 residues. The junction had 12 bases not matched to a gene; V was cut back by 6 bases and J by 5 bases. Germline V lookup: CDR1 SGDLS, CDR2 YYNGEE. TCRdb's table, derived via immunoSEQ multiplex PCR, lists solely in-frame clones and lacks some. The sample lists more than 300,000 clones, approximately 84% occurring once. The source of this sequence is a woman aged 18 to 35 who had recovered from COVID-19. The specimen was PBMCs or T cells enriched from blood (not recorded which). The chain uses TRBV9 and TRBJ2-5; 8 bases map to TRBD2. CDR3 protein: CASTPQAGEGETQYF. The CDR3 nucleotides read TGTGCCAGCACCCCACAAGCGGGAGAGGGTGAGACCCAGTACTTC.